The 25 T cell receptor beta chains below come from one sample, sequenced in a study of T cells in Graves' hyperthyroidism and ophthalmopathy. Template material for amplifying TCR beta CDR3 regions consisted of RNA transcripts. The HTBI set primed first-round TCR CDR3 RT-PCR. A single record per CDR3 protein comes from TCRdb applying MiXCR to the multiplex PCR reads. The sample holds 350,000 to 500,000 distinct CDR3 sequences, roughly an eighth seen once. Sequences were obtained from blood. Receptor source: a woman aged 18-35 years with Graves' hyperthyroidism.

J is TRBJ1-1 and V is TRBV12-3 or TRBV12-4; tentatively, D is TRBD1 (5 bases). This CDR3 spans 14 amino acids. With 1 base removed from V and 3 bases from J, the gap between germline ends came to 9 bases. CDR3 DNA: TGTGCCAGCAGTTTAGAGGGGAAAGACACTGAAGCTTTCTTT. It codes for CASSLEGKDTEAFF.

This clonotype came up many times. Here the CDR3 DNA reads TGTGCCAGCGGAGGGGCGTCCTACGAGCAGTACTTC. As protein: CASGGASYEQYF. V and J are TRBV28 and TRBJ2-7; perhaps TRBD2 as D (6 bases). Germline V gene lookup returns CDR1 MDHEN and CDR2 SYDVKM. V lost 8 bases and J lost 1, with 9 bases in between. The CDR3 runs to 12 residues.

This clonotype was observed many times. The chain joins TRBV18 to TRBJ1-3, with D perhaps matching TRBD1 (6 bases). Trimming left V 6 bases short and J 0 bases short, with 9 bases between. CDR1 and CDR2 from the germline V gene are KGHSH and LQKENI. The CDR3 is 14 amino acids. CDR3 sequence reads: CASSRQDSGNTIYF. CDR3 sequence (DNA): TGTGCCAGCTCCCGACAGGACTCTGGAAACACCATATATTTT.

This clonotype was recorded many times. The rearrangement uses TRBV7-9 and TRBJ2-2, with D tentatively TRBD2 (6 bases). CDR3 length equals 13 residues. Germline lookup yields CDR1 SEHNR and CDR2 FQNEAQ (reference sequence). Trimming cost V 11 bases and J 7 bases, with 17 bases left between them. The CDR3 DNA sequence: TGTGCCTACAGCGGGCCACGTTACGGGGAGCTGTTTTTT. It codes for CAYSGPRYGELFF.

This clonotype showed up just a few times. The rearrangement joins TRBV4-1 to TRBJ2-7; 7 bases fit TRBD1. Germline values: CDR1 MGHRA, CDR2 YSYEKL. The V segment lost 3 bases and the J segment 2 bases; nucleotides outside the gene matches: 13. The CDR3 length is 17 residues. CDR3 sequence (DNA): TGCGCCAGCAGCCAGACCTTGAGTAGGGACAGCACCTACGAGCAGTACTTC. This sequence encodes CASSQTLSRDSTYEQYF.

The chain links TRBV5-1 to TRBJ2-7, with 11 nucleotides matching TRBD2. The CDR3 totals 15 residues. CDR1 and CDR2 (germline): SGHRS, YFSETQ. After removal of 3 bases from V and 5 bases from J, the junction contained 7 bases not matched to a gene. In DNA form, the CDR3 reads TGCGCCAGCAGCTCACCGACTAGCGGGAACCACGAGCAGTACTTC. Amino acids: CASSSPTSGNHEQYF.

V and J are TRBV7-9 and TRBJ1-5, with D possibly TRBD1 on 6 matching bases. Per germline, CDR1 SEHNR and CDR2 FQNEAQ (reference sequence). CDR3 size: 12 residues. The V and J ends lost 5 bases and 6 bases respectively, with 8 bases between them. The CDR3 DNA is TGTGCCAGCAGCCAGGACAGTCAGCCCCAGCATTTT. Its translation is CASSQDSQPQHF.

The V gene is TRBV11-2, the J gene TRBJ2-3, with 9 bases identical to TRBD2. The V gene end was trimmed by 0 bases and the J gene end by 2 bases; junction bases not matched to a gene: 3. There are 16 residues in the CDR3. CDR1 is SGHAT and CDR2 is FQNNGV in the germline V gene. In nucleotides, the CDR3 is TGTGCCAGCAGCTTAGAACCTAGCGGGATCACAGATACGCAGTATTTT. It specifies CASSLEPSGITDTQYF.

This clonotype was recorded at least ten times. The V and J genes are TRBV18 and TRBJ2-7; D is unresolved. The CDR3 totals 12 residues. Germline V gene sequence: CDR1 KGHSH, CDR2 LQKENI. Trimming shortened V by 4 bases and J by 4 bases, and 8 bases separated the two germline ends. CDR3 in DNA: TGTGCCAGCTCACAGCTTGAGTACGAGCAGTACTTC. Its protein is CASSQLEYEQYF. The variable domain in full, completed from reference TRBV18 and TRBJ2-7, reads NAGVMQNPRHLVRRRGQEARLRCSPMKGHSHVYWYRQLPEEGLKFMVYLQKENIIDESGMPKERFSAEFPKEGPSILRIQQVVRGDSAAYFCASSQLEYEQYFGPGTRLTVT.

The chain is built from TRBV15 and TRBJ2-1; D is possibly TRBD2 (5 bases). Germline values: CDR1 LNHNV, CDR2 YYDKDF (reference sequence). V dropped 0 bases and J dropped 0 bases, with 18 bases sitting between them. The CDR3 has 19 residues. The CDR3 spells CATSRDPRDSASSYNEQFF. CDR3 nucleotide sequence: TGTGCCACCAGCAGAGACCCCCGGGATAGCGCGAGCTCCTACAATGAGCAGTTCTTC.

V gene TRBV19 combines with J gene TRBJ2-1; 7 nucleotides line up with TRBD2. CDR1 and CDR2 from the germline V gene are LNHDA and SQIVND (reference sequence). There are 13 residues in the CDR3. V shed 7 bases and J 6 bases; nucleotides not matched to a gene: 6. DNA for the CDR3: TGTGCCAGTACACGGGACTATGGCAATGAGCAGTTCTTC. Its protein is CASTRDYGNEQFF.

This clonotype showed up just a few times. Here the CDR3 DNA reads TGTGCCACCAGCAGAGATTTGGGAAACACCGGGGAGCTGTTTTTT. This encodes CATSRDLGNTGELFF. J is TRBJ2-2 and V is TRBV15, with D unclear. The CDR3 covers 15 residues. V lost 0 bases to trimming and J lost 2 bases, with 7 bases between them. The germline CDR1 and CDR2 sequences are LNHNV and YYDKDF (reference sequence).

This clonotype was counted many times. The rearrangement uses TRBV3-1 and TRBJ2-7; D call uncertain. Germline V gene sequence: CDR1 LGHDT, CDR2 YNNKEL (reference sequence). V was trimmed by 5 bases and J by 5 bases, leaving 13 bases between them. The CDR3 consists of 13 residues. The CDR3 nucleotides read TGTGCCAGCAGCTCTCCATACCGCCACGAGCAGTACTTC. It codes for CASSSPYRHEQYF.

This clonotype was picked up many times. Written as DNA, the CDR3 is TGCGCCAGCAGCGGCGGAGGGACTAATGAAAAACTGTTTTTT. Its protein product is CASSGGGTNEKLFF. This chain connects TRBV5-1 to TRBJ1-4; no firm D call. The V gene's germline CDR1 is SGHRS and CDR2 YFSETQ. This CDR3 has 14 amino acids. V was clipped by 4 bases and J by 2 bases, with 9 bases between them.

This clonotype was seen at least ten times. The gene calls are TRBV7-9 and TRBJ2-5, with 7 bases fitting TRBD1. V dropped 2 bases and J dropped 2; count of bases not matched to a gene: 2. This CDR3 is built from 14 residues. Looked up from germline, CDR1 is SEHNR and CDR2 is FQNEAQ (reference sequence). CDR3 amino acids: CASSLRGQQETQYF. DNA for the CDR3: TGTGCCAGCAGCTTACGGGGACAGCAAGAGACCCAGTACTTC.

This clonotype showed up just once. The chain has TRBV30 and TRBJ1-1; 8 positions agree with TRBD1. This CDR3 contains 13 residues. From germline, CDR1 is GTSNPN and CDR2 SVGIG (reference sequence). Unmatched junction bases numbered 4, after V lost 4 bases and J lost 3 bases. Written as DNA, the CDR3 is TGTGCCTGGAAAAGGACAGGGCACACTGAAGCTTTCTTT. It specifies CAWKRTGHTEAFF.

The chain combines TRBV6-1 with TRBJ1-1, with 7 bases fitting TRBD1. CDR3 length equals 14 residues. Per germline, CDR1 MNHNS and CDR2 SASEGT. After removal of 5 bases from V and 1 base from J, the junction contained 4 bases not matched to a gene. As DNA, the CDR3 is TGTGCCAGCAGTCGACAGGGTTGGAACACTGAAGCTTTCTTT. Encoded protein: CASSRQGWNTEAFF.

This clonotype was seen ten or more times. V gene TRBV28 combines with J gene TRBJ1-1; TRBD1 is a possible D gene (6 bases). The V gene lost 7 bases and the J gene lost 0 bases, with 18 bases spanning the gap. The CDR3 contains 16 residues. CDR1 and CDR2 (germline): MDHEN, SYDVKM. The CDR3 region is CASTPSGGGLNTEAFF. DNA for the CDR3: TGTGCCAGCACCCCGAGCGGGGGCGGGCTGAACACTGAAGCTTTCTTT. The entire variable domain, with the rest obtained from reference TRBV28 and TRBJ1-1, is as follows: DVKVTQSSRYLVKRTGEKVFLECVQDMDHENMFWYRQDPGLGLRLIYFSYDVKMKEKGDIPEGYSVSREKKERFSLILESASTNQTSMYLCASTPSGGGLNTEAFFGQGTRLTVV.

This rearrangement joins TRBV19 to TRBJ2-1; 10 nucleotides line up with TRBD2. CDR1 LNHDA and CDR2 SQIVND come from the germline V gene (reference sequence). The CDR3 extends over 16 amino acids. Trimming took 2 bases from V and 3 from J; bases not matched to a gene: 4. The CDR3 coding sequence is TGTGCCAGTAGTATATCTAGCGGGAGACTCTACAATGAGCAGTTCTTC. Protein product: CASSISSGRLYNEQFF. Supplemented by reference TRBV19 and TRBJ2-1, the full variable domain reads DGGITQSPKYLFRKEGQNVTLSCEQNLNHDAMYWYRQDPGQGLRLIYYSQIVNDFQKGDIAEGYSVSREKKESFPLTVTSAQKNPTAFYLCASSISSGRLYNEQFFGPGTRLTVL.

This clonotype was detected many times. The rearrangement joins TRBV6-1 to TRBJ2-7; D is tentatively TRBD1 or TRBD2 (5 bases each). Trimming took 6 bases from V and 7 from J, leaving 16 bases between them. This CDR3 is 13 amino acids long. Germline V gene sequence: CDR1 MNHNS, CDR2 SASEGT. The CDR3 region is CASRPGRNLEQYF. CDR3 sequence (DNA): TGTGCCAGCAGGCCGGGACGGAACCTGGAGCAGTACTTC.

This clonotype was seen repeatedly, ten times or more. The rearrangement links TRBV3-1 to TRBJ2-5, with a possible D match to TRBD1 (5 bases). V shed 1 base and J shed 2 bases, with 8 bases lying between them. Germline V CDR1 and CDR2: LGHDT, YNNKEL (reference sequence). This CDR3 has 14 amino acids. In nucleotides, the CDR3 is TGTGCCAGCAGCCAAGGCGCAGGGCAAGAGACCCAGTACTTC. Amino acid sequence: CASSQGAGQETQYF.

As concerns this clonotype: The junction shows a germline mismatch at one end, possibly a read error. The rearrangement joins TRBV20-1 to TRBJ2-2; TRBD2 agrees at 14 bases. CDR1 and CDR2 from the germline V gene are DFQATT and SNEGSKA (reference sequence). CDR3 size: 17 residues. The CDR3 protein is CSARQTSGRADTGELLF. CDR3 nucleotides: TGCAGTGCTAGACAGACTAGCGGGAGGGCCGACACCGGGGAGCTGCTTTTT.

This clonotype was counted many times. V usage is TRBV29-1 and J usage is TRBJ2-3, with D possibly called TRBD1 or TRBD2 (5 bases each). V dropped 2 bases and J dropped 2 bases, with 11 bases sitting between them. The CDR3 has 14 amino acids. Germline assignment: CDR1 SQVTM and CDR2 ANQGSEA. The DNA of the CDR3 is TGCAGCGTTGAACCGGGACGGTACACAGATACGCAGTATTTT. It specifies CSVEPGRYTDTQYF.

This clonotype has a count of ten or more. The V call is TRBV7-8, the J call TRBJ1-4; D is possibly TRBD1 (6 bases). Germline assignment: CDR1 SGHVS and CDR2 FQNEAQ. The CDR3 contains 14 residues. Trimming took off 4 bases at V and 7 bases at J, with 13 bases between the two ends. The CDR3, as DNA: TGTGCCAGCAGCTCCAGCAGGGGTGGTGAAAAACTGTTTTTT. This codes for CASSSSRGGEKLFF. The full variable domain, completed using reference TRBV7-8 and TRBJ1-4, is GAGVSQSPRYKVAKRGQDVALRCDPISGHVSLFWYQQALGQGPEFLTYFQNEAQLDKSGLPSDRFFAERPEGSVSTLKIQRTQQEDSAVYLCASSSSRGGEKLFFGSGTQLSVL.

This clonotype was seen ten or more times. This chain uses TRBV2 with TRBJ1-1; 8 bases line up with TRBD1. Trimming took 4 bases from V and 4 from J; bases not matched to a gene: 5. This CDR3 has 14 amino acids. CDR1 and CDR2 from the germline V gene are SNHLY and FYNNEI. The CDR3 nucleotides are TGTGCCAGCAGTGTAGAAGGACAGGGCACTGAAGCTTTCTTT. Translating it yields CASSVEGQGTEAFF.